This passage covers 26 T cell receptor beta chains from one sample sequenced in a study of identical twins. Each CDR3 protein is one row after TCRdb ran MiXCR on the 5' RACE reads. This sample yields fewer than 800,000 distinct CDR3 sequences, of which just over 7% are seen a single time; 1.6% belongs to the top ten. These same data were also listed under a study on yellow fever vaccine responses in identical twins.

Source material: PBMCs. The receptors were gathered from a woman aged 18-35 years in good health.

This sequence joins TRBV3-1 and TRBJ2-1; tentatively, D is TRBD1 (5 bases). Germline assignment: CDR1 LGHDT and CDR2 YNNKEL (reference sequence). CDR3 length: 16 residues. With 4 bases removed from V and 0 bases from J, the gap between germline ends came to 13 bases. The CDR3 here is CASSPGWQTSYNEQFF. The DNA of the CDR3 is TGTGCCAGCAGCCCAGGGTGGCAGACCTCCTACAATGAGCAGTTCTTC.

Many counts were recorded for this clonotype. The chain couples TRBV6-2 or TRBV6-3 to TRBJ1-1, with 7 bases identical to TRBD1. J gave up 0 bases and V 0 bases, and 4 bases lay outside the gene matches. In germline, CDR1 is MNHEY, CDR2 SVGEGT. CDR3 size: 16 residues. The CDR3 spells CASSYSMGQMNTEAFF. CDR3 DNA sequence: TGTGCCAGCAGTTACTCGATGGGACAGATGAACACTGAAGCTTTCTTT.

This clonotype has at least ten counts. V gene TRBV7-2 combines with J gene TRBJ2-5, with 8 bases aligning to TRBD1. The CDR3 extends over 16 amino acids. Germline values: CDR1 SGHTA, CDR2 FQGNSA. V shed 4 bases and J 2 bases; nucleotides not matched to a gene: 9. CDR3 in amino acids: CASSSSSDRGQETQYF. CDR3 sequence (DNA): TGTGCCAGCAGCTCCTCAAGTGACAGGGGACAAGAGACCCAGTACTTC. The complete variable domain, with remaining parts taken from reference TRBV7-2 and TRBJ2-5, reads GAGVSQSPSNKVTEKGKDVELRCDPISGHTALYWYRQSLGQGLEFLIYFQGNSAPDKSGLPSDRFSAERTGGSVSTLTIQRTQQEDSAVYLCASSSSSDRGQETQYFGPGTRLLVL.

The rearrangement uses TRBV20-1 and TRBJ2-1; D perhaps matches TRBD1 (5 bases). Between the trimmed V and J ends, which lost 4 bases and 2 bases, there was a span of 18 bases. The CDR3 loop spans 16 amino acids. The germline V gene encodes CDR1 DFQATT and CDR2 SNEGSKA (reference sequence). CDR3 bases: TGCAGTGCTAAGGTGGGGCATGGCCGCACCTACAATGAGCAGTTCTTC. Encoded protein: CSAKVGHGRTYNEQFF.

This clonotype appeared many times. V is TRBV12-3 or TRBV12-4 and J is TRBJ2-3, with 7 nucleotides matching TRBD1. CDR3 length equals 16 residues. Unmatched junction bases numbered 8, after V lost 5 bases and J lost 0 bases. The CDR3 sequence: CASSPDRVSSTDTQYF. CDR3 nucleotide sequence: TGTGCCAGCAGTCCTGACAGGGTCTCTAGCACAGATACGCAGTATTTT.

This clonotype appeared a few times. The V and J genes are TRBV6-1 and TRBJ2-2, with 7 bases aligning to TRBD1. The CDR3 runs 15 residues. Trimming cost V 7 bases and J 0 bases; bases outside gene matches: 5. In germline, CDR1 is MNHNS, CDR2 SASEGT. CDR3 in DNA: TGTGCCAGCATCAGGCAGGGGGCGAACACCGGGGAGCTGTTTTTT. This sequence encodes CASIRQGANTGELFF.

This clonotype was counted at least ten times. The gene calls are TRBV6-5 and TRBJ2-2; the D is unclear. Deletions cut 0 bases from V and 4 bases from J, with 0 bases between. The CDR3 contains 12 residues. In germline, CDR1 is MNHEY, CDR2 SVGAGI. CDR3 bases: TGTGCCAGCAGTTACTCCACCGGGGAGCTGTTTTTT. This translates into CASSYSTGELFF.

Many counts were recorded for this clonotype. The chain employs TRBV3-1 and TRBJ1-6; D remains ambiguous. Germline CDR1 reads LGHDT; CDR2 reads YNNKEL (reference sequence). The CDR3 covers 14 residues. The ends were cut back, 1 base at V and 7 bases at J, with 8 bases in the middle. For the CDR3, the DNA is TGTGCCAGCAGCCAAGGCACAGCAAATTCACCCCTCCACTTT. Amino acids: CASSQGTANSPLHF.

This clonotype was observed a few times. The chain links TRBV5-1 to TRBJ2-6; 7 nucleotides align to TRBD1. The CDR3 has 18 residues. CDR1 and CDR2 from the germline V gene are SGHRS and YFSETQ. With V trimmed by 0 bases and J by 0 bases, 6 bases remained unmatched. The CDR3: CASSLEGAASSGANVLTF. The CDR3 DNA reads TGCGCCAGCAGCTTGGAGGGGGCAGCGAGCTCTGGGGCCAACGTCCTGACTTTC.

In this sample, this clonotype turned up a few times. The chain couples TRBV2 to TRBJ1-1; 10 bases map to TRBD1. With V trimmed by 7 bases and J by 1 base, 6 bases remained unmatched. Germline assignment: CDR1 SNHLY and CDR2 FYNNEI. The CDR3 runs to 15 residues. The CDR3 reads CASKRRQGANTEAFF. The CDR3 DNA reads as TGTGCCAGCAAAAGACGACAGGGGGCGAACACTGAAGCTTTCTTT.

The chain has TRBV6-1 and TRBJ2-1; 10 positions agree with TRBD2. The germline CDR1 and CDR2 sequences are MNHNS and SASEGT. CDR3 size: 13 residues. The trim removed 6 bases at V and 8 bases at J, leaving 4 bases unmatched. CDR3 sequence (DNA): TGTGCCAGCAGGGAGCGGGGGGGGGATGAGCAGTTCTTC. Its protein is CASRERGGDEQFF.

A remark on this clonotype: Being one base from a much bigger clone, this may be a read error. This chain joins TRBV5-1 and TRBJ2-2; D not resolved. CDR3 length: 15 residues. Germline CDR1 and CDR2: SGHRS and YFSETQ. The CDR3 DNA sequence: TGCGCCGGCAGCTTTGGTAGGGCGAACACCGGGGAGCTGTTTTTT. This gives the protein CAGSFGRANTGELFF. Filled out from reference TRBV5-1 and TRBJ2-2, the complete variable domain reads KAGVTQTPRYLIKTRGQQVTLSCSPISGHRSVSWYQQTPGQGLQFLFEYFSETQRNKGNFPGRFSGRQFSNSRSEMNVSTLELGDSALYLCAGSFGRANTGELFFGEGSRLTVL.

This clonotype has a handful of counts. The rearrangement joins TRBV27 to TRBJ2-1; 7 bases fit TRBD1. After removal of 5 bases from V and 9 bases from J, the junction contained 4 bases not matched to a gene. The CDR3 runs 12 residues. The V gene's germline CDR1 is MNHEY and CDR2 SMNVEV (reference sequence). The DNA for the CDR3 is TGTGCCAGCAGTGAGAGGGGGCTTGAGCAGTTCTTC. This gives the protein CASSERGLEQFF.

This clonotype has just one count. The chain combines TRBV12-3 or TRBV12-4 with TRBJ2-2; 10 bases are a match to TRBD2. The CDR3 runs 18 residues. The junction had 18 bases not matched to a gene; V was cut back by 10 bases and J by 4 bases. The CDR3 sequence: CAISPGEAGGLITGELFF. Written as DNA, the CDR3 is TGTGCCATCAGCCCAGGGGAAGCGGGGGGGCTAATCACCGGGGAGCTGTTTTTT.

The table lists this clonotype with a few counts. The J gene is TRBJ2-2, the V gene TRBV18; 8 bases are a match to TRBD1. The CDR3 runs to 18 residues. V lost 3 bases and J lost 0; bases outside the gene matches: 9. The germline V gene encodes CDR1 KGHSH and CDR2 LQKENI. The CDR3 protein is CASSPPRGPITNTGELFF. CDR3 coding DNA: TGTGCCAGCTCACCGCCCAGGGGGCCTATAACGAACACCGGGGAGCTGTTTTTT.

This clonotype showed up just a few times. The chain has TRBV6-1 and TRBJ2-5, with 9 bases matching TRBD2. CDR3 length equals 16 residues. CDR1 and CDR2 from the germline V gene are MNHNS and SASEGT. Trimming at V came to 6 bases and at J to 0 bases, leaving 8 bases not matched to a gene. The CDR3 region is CASRALRLADQETQYF. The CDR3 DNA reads TGTGCCAGCAGGGCTCTAAGACTAGCGGACCAAGAGACCCAGTACTTC.

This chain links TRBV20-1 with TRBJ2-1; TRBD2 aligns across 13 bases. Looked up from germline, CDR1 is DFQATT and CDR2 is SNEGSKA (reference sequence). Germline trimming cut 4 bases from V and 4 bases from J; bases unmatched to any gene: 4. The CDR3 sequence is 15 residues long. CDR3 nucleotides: TGCAGTGCTACCGGGACTAGCGGGGATTACAATGAGCAGTTCTTC. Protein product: CSATGTSGDYNEQFF.

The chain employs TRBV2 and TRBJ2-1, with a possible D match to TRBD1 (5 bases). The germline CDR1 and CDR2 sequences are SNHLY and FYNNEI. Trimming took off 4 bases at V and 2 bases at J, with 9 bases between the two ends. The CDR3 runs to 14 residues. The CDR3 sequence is CASSVQDTYNEQFF. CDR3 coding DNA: TGTGCCAGCAGTGTCCAGGACACCTACAATGAGCAGTTCTTC.

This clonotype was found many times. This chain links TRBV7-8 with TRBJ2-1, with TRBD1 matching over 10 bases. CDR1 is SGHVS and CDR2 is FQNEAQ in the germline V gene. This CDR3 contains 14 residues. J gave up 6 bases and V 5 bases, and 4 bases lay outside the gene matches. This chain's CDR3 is CASSAGTGVNEQFF. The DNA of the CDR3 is TGTGCCAGCAGCGCCGGGACAGGGGTCAATGAGCAGTTCTTC.

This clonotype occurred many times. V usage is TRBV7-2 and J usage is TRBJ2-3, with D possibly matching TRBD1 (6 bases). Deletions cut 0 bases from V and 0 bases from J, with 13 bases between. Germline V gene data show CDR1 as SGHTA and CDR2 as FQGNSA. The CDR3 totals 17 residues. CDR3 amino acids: CASSLARTVLSTDTQYF. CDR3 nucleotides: TGTGCCAGCAGCTTAGCCCGGACAGTTTTAAGCACAGATACGCAGTATTTT.

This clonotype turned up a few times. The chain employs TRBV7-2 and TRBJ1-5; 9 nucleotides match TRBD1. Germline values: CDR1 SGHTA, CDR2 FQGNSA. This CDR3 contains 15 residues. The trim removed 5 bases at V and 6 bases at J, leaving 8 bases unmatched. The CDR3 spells CASSRTGVMGQPQHF. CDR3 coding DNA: TGTGCCAGCAGCCGGACAGGGGTAATGGGTCAGCCCCAGCATTTT.

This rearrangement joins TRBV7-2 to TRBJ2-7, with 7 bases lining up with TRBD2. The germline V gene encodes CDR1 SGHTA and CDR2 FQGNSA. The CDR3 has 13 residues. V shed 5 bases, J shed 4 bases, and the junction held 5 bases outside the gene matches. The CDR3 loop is CASSTRLAYEQYF. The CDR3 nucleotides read TGTGCCAGCAGCACCAGACTAGCATACGAGCAGTACTTC.

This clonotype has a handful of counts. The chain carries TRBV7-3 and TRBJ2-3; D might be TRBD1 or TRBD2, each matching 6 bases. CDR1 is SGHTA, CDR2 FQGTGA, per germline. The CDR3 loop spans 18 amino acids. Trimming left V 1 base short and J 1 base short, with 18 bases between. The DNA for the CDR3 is TGTGCCAGCAGCTTAAAGGGTTTTCGGGGGCAGCGCACAGATACGCAGTATTTT. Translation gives CASSLKGFRGQRTDTQYF.

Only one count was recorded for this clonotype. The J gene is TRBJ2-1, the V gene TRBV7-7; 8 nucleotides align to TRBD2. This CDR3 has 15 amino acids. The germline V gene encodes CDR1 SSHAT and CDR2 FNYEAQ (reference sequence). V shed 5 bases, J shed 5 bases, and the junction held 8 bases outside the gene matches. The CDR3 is CASSLGTSLDNEQFF. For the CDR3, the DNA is TGTGCCAGCAGCCTCGGGACTAGTCTAGACAATGAGCAGTTCTTC.

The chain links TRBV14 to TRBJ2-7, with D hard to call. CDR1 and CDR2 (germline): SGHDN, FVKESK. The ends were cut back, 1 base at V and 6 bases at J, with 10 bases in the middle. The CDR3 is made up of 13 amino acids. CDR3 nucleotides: TGTGCCAGCAGCCAAGCCTTAGTATCCGAGCAGTACTTC. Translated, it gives CASSQALVSEQYF.

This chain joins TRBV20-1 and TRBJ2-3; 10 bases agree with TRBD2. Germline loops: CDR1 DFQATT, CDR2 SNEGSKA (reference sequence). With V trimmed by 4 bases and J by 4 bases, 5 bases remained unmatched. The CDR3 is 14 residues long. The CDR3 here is CSATGTSASDTQYF. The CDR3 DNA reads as TGCAGTGCTACGGGGACTAGCGCCTCAGATACGCAGTATTTT.